This TCR beta chain emerged from a study of blood T cell repertoires in COVID-19. Study summary: The samples span acute and convalescent COVID-19 from the United States, Italy and Spain. From T cells, B-cell-depleted T cells, or PBMCs came the material, which was cDNA or gDNA.

Cohort assignment relied on participant-reported clinical history. Per the original data handling: Using reference gene primer amplification, nucleated cell counts were estimated. Sequencing used immunoSEQ multiplex PCR; TCRdb keeps in-frame clones, though not all of them. That table is the source of V, J and clone size, and D and trimming were worked out from the DNA. This sample has around 450,000 clones; roughly 87% occur once, and the top ten carry 0.7%. The germline V gene has CDR1 SGHRS and CDR2 YFSETQ. Between the trimmed V and J ends, which lost 4 bases and 5 bases, there was a span of 20 bases. CDR3 length: 16 amino acids.

Input material: PBMCs or T cells enriched from blood (not recorded which). This receptor was identified in a young woman who had recovered from COVID-19. The chain is built from TRBV5-1 and TRBJ2-3; D may be TRBD2 (6 bases). CDR3 DNA: TGCGCCAGCAGCCAGGGACGGGCGGGGACGGGAGATACGCAGTATTTT. Protein product: CASSQGRAGTGDTQYF.